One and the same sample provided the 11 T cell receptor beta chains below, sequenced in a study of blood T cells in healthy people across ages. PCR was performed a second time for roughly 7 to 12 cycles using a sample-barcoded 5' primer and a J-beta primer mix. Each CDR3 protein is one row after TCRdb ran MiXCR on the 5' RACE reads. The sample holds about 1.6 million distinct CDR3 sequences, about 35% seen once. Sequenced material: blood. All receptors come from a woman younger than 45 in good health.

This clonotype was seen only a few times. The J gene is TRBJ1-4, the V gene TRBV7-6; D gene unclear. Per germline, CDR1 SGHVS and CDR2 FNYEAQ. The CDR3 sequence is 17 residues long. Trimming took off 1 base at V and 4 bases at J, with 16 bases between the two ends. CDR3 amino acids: CASSLVARGVHNEKLFF. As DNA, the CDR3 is TGTGCCAGCAGCTTAGTGGCTAGAGGAGTCCATAATGAAAAACTGTTTTTT.

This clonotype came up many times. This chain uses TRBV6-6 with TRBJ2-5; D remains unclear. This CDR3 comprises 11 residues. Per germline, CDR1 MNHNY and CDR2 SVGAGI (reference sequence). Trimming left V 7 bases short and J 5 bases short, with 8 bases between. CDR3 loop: CASIRWETQYF. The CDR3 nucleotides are TGTGCCAGCATCCGATGGGAGACCCAGTACTTC.

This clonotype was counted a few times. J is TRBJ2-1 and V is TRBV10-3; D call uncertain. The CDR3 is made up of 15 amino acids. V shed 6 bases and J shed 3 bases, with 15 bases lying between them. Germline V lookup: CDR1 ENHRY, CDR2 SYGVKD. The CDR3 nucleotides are TGTGCCATCAGAACCGCTGGCACCCACTACAATGAGCAGTTCTTC. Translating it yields CAIRTAGTHYNEQFF.

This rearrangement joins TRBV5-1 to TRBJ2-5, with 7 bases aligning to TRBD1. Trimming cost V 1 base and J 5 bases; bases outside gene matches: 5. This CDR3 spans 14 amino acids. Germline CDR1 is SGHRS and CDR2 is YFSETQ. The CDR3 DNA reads TGCGCCAGCAGCTTGTTTGGCAGGGGGGAGACCCAGTACTTC. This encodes CASSLFGRGETQYF. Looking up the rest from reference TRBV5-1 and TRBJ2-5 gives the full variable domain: KAGVTQTPRYLIKTRGQQVTLSCSPISGHRSVSWYQQTPGQGLQFLFEYFSETQRNKGNFPGRFSGRQFSNSRSEMNVSTLELGDSALYLCASSLFGRGETQYFGPGTRLLVL.

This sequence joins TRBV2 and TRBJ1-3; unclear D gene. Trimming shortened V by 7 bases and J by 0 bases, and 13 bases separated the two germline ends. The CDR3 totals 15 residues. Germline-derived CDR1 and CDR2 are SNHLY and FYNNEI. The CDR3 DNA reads TGTGCCAGCATGTCTCGGGCCCTCTCTGGAAACACCATATATTTT. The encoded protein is CASMSRALSGNTIYF.

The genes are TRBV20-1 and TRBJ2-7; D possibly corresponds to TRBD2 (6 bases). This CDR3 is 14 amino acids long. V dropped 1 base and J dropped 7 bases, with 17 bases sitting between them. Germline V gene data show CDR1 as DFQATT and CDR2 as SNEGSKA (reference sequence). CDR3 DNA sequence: TGCAGTGCTAGAGGGCGGGATTACCCTGGAGAGCAGTACTTC. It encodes CSARGRDYPGEQYF.

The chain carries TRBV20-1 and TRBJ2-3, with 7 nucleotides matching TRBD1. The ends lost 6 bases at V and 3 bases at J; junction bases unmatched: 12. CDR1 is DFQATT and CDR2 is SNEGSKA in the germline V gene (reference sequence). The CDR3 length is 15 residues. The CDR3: CSASGHRGPTDTQYF. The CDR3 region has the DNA TGCAGTGCATCCGGCCACAGGGGCCCGACAGATACGCAGTATTTT.

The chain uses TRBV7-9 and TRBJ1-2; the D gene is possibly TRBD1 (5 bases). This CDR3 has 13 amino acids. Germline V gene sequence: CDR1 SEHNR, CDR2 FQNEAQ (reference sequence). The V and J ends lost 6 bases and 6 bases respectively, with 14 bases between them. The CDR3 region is CASRPQVGNGYTF. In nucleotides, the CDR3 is TGTGCCAGCAGACCACAGGTGGGTAATGGCTACACCTTC.

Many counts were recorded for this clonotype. CDR3 bases: TGTGCCAGCAGCAAAGGAACAGGGGCCGAGCAGTACTTC. Its protein product is CASSKGTGAEQYF. This rearrangement joins TRBV9 to TRBJ2-7; 7 nucleotides agree with TRBD1. Germline CDR1 reads SGDLS; CDR2 reads YYNGEE. V dropped 4 bases and J dropped 6; count of bases not matched to a gene: 7. CDR3 length: 13 residues.

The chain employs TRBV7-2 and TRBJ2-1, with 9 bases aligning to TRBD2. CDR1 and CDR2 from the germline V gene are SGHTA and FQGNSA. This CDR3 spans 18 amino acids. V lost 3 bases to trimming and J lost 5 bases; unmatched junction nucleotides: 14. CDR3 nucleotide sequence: TGTACCAGCAGCTTCCGGGCTAGCGGGATGAGTAGGGACAATGAGCAGTTCTTC. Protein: CTSSFRASGMSRDNEQFF.

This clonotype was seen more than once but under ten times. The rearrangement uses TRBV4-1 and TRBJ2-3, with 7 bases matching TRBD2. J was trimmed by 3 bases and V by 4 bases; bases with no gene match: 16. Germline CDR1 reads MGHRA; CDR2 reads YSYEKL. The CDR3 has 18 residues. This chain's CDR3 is CASSLALIQRDETDTQYF. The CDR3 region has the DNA TGCGCCAGCAGCCTGGCTTTAATACAGCGGGATGAGACAGATACGCAGTATTTT.